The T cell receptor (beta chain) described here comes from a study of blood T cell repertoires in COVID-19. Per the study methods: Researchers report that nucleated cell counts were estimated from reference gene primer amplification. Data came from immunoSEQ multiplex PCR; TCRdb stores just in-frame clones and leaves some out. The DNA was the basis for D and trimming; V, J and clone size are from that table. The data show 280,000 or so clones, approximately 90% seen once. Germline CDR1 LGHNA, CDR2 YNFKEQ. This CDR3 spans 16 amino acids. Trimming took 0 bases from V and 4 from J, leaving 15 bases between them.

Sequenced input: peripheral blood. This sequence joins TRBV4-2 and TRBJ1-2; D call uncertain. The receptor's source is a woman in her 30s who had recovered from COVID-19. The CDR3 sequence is CASSQDIGQVAYGYTF. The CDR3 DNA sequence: TGTGCCAGCAGCCAAGACATCGGTCAGGTTGCCTATGGCTACACCTTC.